These 12 T cell receptor beta chains came from one sample sequenced in a study of cytomegalovirus exposure and HLA in healthy donors. The PCR contained 60 Vbeta and 13 Jbeta primers. Assay used: immunoSEQ multiplex PCR; TCRdb lists only in-frame clones, some missing. The sample lists roughly 100,000 clones; roughly 80% were seen once. Sequenced material: PBMCs. Source of these receptors: a man aged 50 to 60 in good health and CMV-seropositive.

This chain joins TRBV11-3 and TRBJ2-2; 8 nucleotides agree with TRBD1. Per germline, CDR1 SGHNT and CDR2 YENEEA. This CDR3 has 18 amino acids. After removal of 1 base from V and 7 bases from J, the junction contained 14 bases not matched to a gene. In DNA form, the CDR3 reads TGTGCCAGCAGCTTAGGGTACGGGACAGGACAGAAGAGCGGGGAGCTGTTTTTT. Its protein is CASSLGYGTGQKSGELFF.

This clone was detected a few times. The V and J genes are TRBV11-2 and TRBJ2-7, with TRBD1 matching 7 bases. Losses at the gene ends were 5 bases for V and 5 bases for J; bases not matched to a gene: 3. Germline loops: CDR1 SGHAT, CDR2 FQNNGV. The CDR3 is 12 residues long. The CDR3: CASSPQGHEQYF. The CDR3 DNA follows: TGTGCCAGCAGCCCACAGGGGCACGAGCAGTACTTC.

The chain is built from TRBV2 and TRBJ1-1; D perhaps matches TRBD1 (6 bases). V shed 3 bases and J shed 1 base, with 9 bases lying between them. The CDR3 consists of 14 residues. Germline V CDR1 and CDR2: SNHLY, FYNNEI. CDR3 loop: CASSDRGQNTEAFF. CDR3 nucleotides: TGTGCCAGCAGTGACAGGGGACAGAACACTGAAGCTTTCTTT.

This clone was recorded once. This chain joins TRBV11-2 and TRBJ2-2, with TRBD2 identical over 8 bases. V lost 3 bases, J lost 6 bases, and 6 bases stayed unmatched. There are 15 residues in the CDR3. The germline CDR1 and CDR2 sequences are SGHAT and FQNNGV. DNA for the CDR3: TGTGCCAGCAGCTTGAGCGGGGGCGTATCCGGGGAGCTGTTTTTT. As protein: CASSLSGGVSGELFF.

This chain connects TRBV11-1 to TRBJ1-1; possible D gene TRBD1, 5 bases. The germline gives CDR1 SGHAT, CDR2 FQDESV (reference sequence). V was cut by 4 bases and J by 5 bases, with 11 bases left in between. CDR3 length equals 13 residues. This CDR3 is CASSYGRGTEAFF. CDR3 DNA: TGTGCCAGCAGCTATGGTAGGGGAACTGAAGCTTTCTTT.

This clone was detected only a few times. Germline and junction disagree at one end, which may indicate a read error. The chain is built from TRBV28 and TRBJ1-2; 8 bases line up with TRBD1. Germline assignment: CDR1 MDHEN and CDR2 SYDVKM. The CDR3 length is 18 residues. Written as DNA, the CDR3 is TGCGCCAGCAGAGGTGCGGCTTTAACAGGGGGGTTTGACTATGGCTACACCTTC. Encoded protein: CASRGAALTGGFDYGYTF.

CDR3 in DNA: TGTGCCAGTAGTACCCAGACAGGGACTAGGGAGCAGTACTTC. Its translation: CASSTQTGTREQYF. The chain employs TRBV19 and TRBJ2-7; a weak D match, TRBD2 (8 bases). Trimming shortened V by 4 bases and J by 7 bases, and 17 bases separated the two germline ends. Germline-derived CDR1 and CDR2 are LNHDA and SQIVND (reference sequence). CDR3 size: 14 residues.

This clone was seen more than once but under ten times. The gene calls are TRBV6-6 and TRBJ1-4, with D unclear. Germline V gene lookup returns CDR1 MNHNY and CDR2 SVGAGI (reference sequence). The V and J ends lost 5 bases and 0 bases respectively, with 7 bases between them. There are 14 residues in the CDR3. The CDR3 loop reads CASSNRATNEKLFF. The CDR3, as DNA: TGTGCCAGCAGTAACCGAGCAACTAATGAAAAACTGTTTTTT.

This clone has only a few counts. This chain uses TRBV5-4 with TRBJ2-2, with TRBD1 as a possible D gene (7 bases). The V and J ends lost 1 base and 5 bases respectively, with 12 bases between them. CDR3 size: 15 residues. CDR1 is SGHNT, CDR2 YYREEE, per germline (reference sequence). The CDR3 region is CASSLPGGRTGELFF. CDR3 sequence (DNA): TGTGCCAGCAGCTTGCCAGGGGGGCGAACCGGGGAGCTGTTTTTT. Full variable domain (rest looked up from reference TRBV5-4 and TRBJ2-2): ETGVTQSPTHLIKTRGQQVTLRCSSQSGHNTVSWYQQALGQGPQFIFQYYREEENGRGNFPPRFSGLQFPNYSSELNVNALELDDSALYLCASSLPGGRTGELFFGEGSRLTVL.

The table lists this clone with a few counts. The chain couples TRBV6-1 to TRBJ2-5, with 7 bases aligning to TRBD2. The CDR3 spans 14 residues. V was pared by 4 bases and J by 1 base, with 3 bases of the junction left unmatched. CDR1 and CDR2 from the germline V gene are MNHNS and SASEGT. CDR3 DNA sequence: TGTGCCAGCAGTGGCGGACTAGTCCAAGAGACCCAGTACTTC. Translated: CASSGGLVQETQYF.

The chain employs TRBV5-3 and TRBJ2-2; 7 bases align to TRBD2. TRBV5-3 is noted as an ORF with a role that remains uncertain. V gave up 0 bases and J gave up 7 bases; unmatched junction bases: 6. This CDR3 comprises 15 residues. CDR3 loop: CARSLASGKLGELFF. The CDR3 nucleotides are TGTGCCAGAAGCTTGGCCAGCGGGAAGCTCGGGGAGCTGTTTTTT.

V and J are TRBV5-1 and TRBJ2-2; the match to TRBD2 covers 10 bases. Germline CDR1 reads SGHRS; CDR2 reads YFSETQ. Losses at the gene ends were 2 bases for V and 2 bases for J; bases not matched to a gene: 3. There are 16 residues in the CDR3. The CDR3 coding sequence is TGCGCCAGCAGCTTTACTAGCGGGATTAACACCGGGGAGCTGTTTTTT. Its translation: CASSFTSGINTGELFF.